This TCR beta chain is from a study of shared clonotypes between healthy human individuals. Study-level information: Each donor's CD8 memory used one plate, CD8 naive two, each CD4 subset three.

Profiling relied on immunoSEQ multiplex PCR, and the TCRdb table lists in-frame clones only, not all of them. The sample contains about 1.5 million clones, approximately 98% of which appear only once. The CDR3 is 13 residues long. Trimming left V 4 bases short and J 6 bases short, with 13 bases between. CDR1 SNHLY and CDR2 FYNNEI come from the germline V gene. This clone showed up just once. The sequence derives from a young man in good health. J is TRBJ2-7 and V is TRBV2; TRBD1 is a possible D gene (5 bases). The sample taken for sequencing was naive CD4+ T cells sorted from blood. Subset meaning: CD45RA+ positively selected. The CDR3 nucleotides are TGTGCCAGCAGTGTAGCAGGGTTCGGCGAGCAGTACTTC. It is translated as CASSVAGFGEQYF.